The next 22 T cell receptor beta chains were all read from a single sample in a study of T cells in tuberculosis. The time point denotes: new active TB diagnosis, blood taken before or within 7 days of starting treatment. The protocol was immunoSEQ multiplex PCR, while the TCRdb copy is restricted to in-frame clones and leaves out a portion. The sample has fewer than 35,000 clones, roughly 86% seen once. The source was PBMCs, collected at tuberculosis diagnosis. These receptors were taken from an adult with tuberculosis.

This clone appeared a few times. The chain joins TRBV12-5 to TRBJ2-6; 7 bases are shared with TRBD1. Per germline, CDR1 LGHNT and CDR2 FRNRAP. J gave up 0 bases and V 5 bases, and 4 bases lay outside the gene matches. The CDR3 length is 16 residues. CDR3 residues: CASGTQGPSGANVLTF. For the CDR3, the DNA is TGTGCTAGTGGTACACAGGGGCCCTCTGGGGCCAACGTCCTGACTTTC.

The V call is TRBV7-8, the J call TRBJ1-3; D might be TRBD1 (6 bases). V was trimmed by 1 base and J by 7 bases, leaving 17 bases between them. This CDR3 comprises 16 residues. The germline gives CDR1 SGHVS, CDR2 FQNEAQ. This CDR3 reads CASSLEGGSFGNTIYF. The CDR3 DNA follows: TGTGCCAGCAGCTTAGAAGGGGGAAGCTTTGGGAACACCATATATTTT.

The chain uses TRBV30 and TRBJ2-3; 9 bases are a match to TRBD2. Germline CDR1 is GTSNPN and CDR2 is SVGIG (reference sequence). The trim removed 0 bases at V and 5 bases at J, leaving 6 bases unmatched. This CDR3 comprises 15 residues. CDR3 sequence (DNA): TGTGCCTGGAGTGTACCCGGAGCGGGGGGAGATACGCAGTATTTT. It specifies CAWSVPGAGGDTQYF. The full variable domain, in which reference TRBV30 and TRBJ2-3 provide the parts outside the CDR3, is SQTIHQWPATLVQPVGSPLSLECTVEGTSNPNLYWYRQAAGRGLQLLFYSVGIGQISSEVPQNLSASRPQDRQFILSSKKLLLSDSGFYLCAWSVPGAGGDTQYFGPGTRLTVL.

This sequence joins TRBV15 and TRBJ2-3, with 9 bases matching TRBD2. Germline V gives CDR1 LNHNV, CDR2 YYDKDF (reference sequence). This CDR3 contains 15 residues. The junction had 4 bases not matched to a gene; V was cut back by 0 bases and J by 6 bases. CDR3 sequence reads: CATSRELAGVDTQYF. The DNA of the CDR3 is TGTGCCACCAGCAGAGAGTTAGCGGGGGTGGATACGCAGTATTTT. Filled out from reference TRBV15 and TRBJ2-3, the complete variable domain reads DAMVIQNPRYQVTQFGKPVTLSCSQTLNHNVMYWYQQKSSQAPKLLFHYYDKDFNNEADTPDNFQSRRPNTSFCFLDIRSPGLGDTAMYLCATSRELAGVDTQYFGPGTRLTVL.

This rearrangement joins TRBV10-3 to TRBJ2-7; TRBD2 matches at 15 bases. The CDR3 spans 18 residues. V dropped 4 bases and J dropped 3; count of bases not matched to a gene: 10. Germline CDR1 is ENHRY and CDR2 is SYGVKD. CDR3 protein: CAISAGTSGRRFGYEQYF. CDR3 DNA sequence: TGTGCCATCAGTGCCGGGACTAGCGGGAGGAGGTTCGGCTACGAGCAGTACTTC.

The chain joins TRBV25-1 to TRBJ1-2; D perhaps matches TRBD1 (6 bases). The ends were cut back, 5 bases at V and 4 bases at J, with 11 bases in the middle. The CDR3 extends over 13 amino acids. Germline assignment: CDR1 MGHDK and CDR2 SYGVNS. The CDR3 sequence: CASSRGLGYGYTF. The CDR3 nucleotides are TGTGCCAGCAGTAGGGGGTTGGGCTATGGCTACACCTTC.

V usage is TRBV7-8 and J usage is TRBJ2-2, with 8 bases that match TRBD2. The germline V gene has CDR1 SGHVS and CDR2 FQNEAQ. The junction had 0 bases not matched to a gene; V was cut back by 0 bases and J by 3 bases. This CDR3 spans 15 amino acids. The CDR3 sequence: CASSLARGDTGELFF. The CDR3, as DNA: TGTGCCAGCAGCTTAGCGCGGGGGGACACCGGGGAGCTGTTTTTT.

Only one count was recorded for this clone. The chain recombines TRBV7-9 with TRBJ2-5, with TRBD1 matching over 7 bases. CDR3 length: 14 residues. The junction had 7 bases not matched to a gene; V was cut back by 4 bases and J by 5 bases. Germline V gene data show CDR1 as SEHNR and CDR2 as FQNEAQ (reference sequence). CDR3 protein: CASSSHRGEETQYF. In DNA form, the CDR3 reads TGTGCCAGCAGCTCACACAGGGGCGAGGAGACCCAGTACTTC.

The chain recombines TRBV19 with TRBJ1-1; D perhaps matches TRBD1 (6 bases). Trimming pared 5 bases from V and 3 bases from J, leaving 10 bases between. CDR1 is LNHDA and CDR2 is SQIVND in the germline V gene (reference sequence). The CDR3 extends over 13 amino acids. The CDR3 bases are TGTGCCAGTAGTGTTAAGGGGGACACTGAAGCTTTCTTT. The encoded protein is CASSVKGDTEAFF.

The gene calls are TRBV6-5 and TRBJ1-2, with a possible D match to TRBD1 (5 bases). The V gene's germline CDR1 is MNHEY and CDR2 SVGAGI. V lost 4 bases and J lost 6, with 15 bases in between. CDR3 length: 14 amino acids. CDR3 bases: TGTGCCAGCAGTTTCGGGAACAGGAGGGATGGCTACACCTTC. Its protein is CASSFGNRRDGYTF.

The rearrangement uses TRBV12-5 and TRBJ1-1, with D hard to call. Germline V lookup: CDR1 LGHNT, CDR2 FRNRAP. This CDR3 spans 13 amino acids. Trimming took 1 base from V and 3 from J, leaving 6 bases between them. The CDR3 nucleotides read TGTGCTAGTGGTTTGGATCCATACACTGAAGCTTTCTTT. Protein: CASGLDPYTEAFF.

J is TRBJ2-1 and V is TRBV14, with D tentatively TRBD1 (6 bases). This CDR3 is 13 amino acids long. With 2 bases removed from V and 9 bases from J, the gap between germline ends came to 11 bases. Germline CDR1 SGHDN, CDR2 FVKESK. The CDR3: CASSQLDRIEQFF. In nucleotides, the CDR3 is TGTGCCAGCAGCCAACTCGACAGGATTGAGCAGTTCTTC.

The chain uses TRBV15 and TRBJ2-7, with TRBD1 as a possible D gene (5 bases). The CDR3 totals 13 residues. Trimming shortened V by 5 bases and J by 2 bases, and 10 bases separated the two germline ends. From germline, CDR1 is LNHNV and CDR2 YYDKDF (reference sequence). DNA for the CDR3: TGTGCCACCAGCCGTCCGACAGCCTACGAGCAGTACTTC. Protein sequence: CATSRPTAYEQYF. The full variable domain, rest sourced from reference TRBV15 and TRBJ2-7, is DAMVIQNPRYQVTQFGKPVTLSCSQTLNHNVMYWYQQKSSQAPKLLFHYYDKDFNNEADTPDNFQSRRPNTSFCFLDIRSPGLGDTAMYLCATSRPTAYEQYFGPGTRLTVT.

V and J are TRBV7-6 and TRBJ1-4, with 10 bases that match TRBD1. With V trimmed by 8 bases and J by 5 bases, 8 bases remained unmatched. This CDR3 contains 15 residues. Germline CDR1 and CDR2: SGHVS and FNYEAQ. The chain's CDR3 is CASGTGAAKNEKLFF. The CDR3 nucleotides are TGTGCCAGCGGGACAGGGGCCGCAAAAAATGAAAAACTGTTTTTT.

V is TRBV4-1 and J is TRBJ2-7; D unresolved. CDR1 and CDR2 (germline): MGHRA, YSYEKL. CDR3 size: 15 residues. The ends were cut back, 0 bases at V and 0 bases at J, with 9 bases in the middle. CDR3 amino acids: CASSQEWSSSYEQYF. The CDR3 nucleotides read TGCGCCAGCAGCCAAGAATGGTCGAGCTCCTACGAGCAGTACTTC.

The genes are TRBV7-2 and TRBJ2-3, with D uncertain. The germline V gene encodes CDR1 SGHTA and CDR2 FQGNSA. V was trimmed by 4 bases and J by 10 bases, leaving 12 bases between them. The length of the CDR3 is 12 residues. The chain's CDR3 is CASSYESRPQYF. The CDR3 DNA reads TGTGCCAGCAGCTATGAGTCTAGGCCGCAGTATTTT.

This clone appeared once. V is TRBV27 and J is TRBJ2-5, with TRBD2 identical over 13 bases. CDR3 length: 15 amino acids. J lost 4 bases, V lost 6 bases, and 5 bases had no gene match. Germline lookup yields CDR1 MNHEY and CDR2 SMNVEV (reference sequence). DNA for the CDR3: TGTGCCAGCAGACGAGGGACTAGCGGGGTAGAGACCCAGTACTTC. Amino acids: CASRRGTSGVETQYF.

Here the CDR3 DNA reads TGTGCCAGCAGCCCGGGACAGGGGAAAAATTCACCCCTCCACTTT. Translating gives CASSPGQGKNSPLHF. This chain connects TRBV9 to TRBJ1-6, with TRBD1 matching 10 bases. Germline V gives CDR1 SGDLS, CDR2 YYNGEE. The ends lost 4 bases at V and 7 bases at J; junction bases unmatched: 5. This CDR3 spans 15 amino acids.

The chain uses TRBV9 and TRBJ2-2, with a possible D match to TRBD2 (6 bases). CDR3 length: 16 residues. V lost 0 bases, J lost 4 bases, and 13 bases lay in between. Per the germline V gene, CDR1 is SGDLS and CDR2 is YYNGEE. CDR3 bases: TGTGCCAGCAGCGTAGTAGCACTAGCTGGCACCGGGGAGCTGTTTTTT. Protein sequence: CASSVVALAGTGELFF.

The V and J genes are TRBV27 and TRBJ2-3; tentative D call: TRBD2 (6 bases). V lost 4 bases and J lost 0, with 14 bases in between. The CDR3 has 16 amino acids. Germline V gene data show CDR1 as MNHEY and CDR2 as SMNVEV (reference sequence). The CDR3 protein is CASSWGKLASTDTQYF. CDR3 nucleotide sequence: TGTGCCAGCAGTTGGGGCAAGCTAGCGAGCACAGATACGCAGTATTTT.

CDR3 in DNA: TGTGCCAGCAGTCCTTTGGGGGGGGCGGAGACCCAGTACTTC. Protein product: CASSPLGGAETQYF. This chain connects TRBV6-5 to TRBJ2-5; D possibly corresponds to TRBD2 (7 bases). Between the trimmed V and J ends, which lost 5 bases and 5 bases, there was a span of 15 bases. This CDR3 comprises 14 residues. CDR1 and CDR2 (germline): MNHEY, SVGAGI.

The chain carries TRBV9 and TRBJ1-3; D is undetermined. The CDR3 totals 12 residues. Germline V lookup: CDR1 SGDLS, CDR2 YYNGEE. V dropped 4 bases and J dropped 0 bases, with 2 bases sitting between them. The CDR3 sequence is CASSLSGNTIYF. CDR3 in DNA: TGTGCCAGCAGCCTCTCTGGAAACACCATATATTTT.